The clone carrying this T cell receptor beta chain was seen a few times. These data come from a study of human T cells and chemical hapten exposure. Time point indicated: pre-sensitization, week 0. As for treatment: therapeutic diphenylcyclopropenone sensitization with weekly scalp DPC. Germline CDR1 is MNHEY and CDR2 is SVGEGT. J lost 4 bases, V lost 7 bases, and 10 bases had no gene match. The CDR3 covers 15 residues. TCRdb re-derived calls from the RACE reads in MiXCR, one entry per CDR3 protein. The table has fewer than 350,000 distinct CDR3 sequences, around 7% seen once. The chain links TRBV6-2 or TRBV6-3 to TRBJ1-5, with TRBD1 matching 7 bases. The receptor was isolated from a young man with alopecia areata. Some clones in this sample may be carry-over from other donors' samples. The sequenced sample was whole blood, obtained in connection with sensitization to the hapten diphenylcyclopropenone (DPC). In DNA form, the CDR3 reads TGTGCCAGCACCCTGGGACAGTTGAAAAATCAGCCCCAGCATTTT. This codes for CASTLGQLKNQPQHF.